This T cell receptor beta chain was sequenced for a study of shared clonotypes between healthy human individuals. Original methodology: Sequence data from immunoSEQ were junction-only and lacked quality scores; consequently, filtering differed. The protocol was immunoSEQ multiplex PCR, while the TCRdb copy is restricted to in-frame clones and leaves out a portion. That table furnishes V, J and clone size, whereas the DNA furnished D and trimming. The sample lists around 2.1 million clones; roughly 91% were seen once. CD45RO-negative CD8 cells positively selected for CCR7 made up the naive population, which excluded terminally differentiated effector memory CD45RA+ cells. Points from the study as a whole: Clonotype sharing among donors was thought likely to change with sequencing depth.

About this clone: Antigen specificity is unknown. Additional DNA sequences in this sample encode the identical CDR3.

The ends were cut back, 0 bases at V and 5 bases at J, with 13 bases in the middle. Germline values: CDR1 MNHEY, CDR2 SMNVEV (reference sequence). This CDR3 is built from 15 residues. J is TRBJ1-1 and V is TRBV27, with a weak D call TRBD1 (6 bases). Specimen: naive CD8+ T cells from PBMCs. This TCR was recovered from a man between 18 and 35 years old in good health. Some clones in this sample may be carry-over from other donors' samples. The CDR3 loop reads CASSLSRGGGTEAFF. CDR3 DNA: TGTGCCAGCAGTTTATCGAGAGGGGGGGGTACTGAAGCTTTCTTT.